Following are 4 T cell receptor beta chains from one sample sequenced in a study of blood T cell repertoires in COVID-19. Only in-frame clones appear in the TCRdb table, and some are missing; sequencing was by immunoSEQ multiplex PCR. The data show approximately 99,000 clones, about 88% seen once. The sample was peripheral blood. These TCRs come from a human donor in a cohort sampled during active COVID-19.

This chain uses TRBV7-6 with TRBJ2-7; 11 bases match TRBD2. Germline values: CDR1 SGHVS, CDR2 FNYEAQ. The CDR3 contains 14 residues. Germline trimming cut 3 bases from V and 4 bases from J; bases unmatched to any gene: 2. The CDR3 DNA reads TGTGCCAGCAGCTTGACTAGCGGGGCGTACGAGCAGTACTTC. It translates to CASSLTSGAYEQYF. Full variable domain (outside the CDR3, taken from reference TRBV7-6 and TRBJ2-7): GAGVSQSPRYKVTKRGQDVALRCDPISGHVSLYWYRQALGQGPEFLTYFNYEAQQDKSGLPNDRFSAERPEGSISTLTIQRTEQRDSAMYRCASSLTSGAYEQYFGPGTRLTVT.

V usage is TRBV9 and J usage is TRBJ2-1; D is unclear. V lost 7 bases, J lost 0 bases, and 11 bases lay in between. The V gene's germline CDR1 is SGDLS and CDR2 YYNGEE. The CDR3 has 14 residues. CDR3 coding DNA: TGTGCCAGCGGTCTGTCGAGCTCCTACAATGAGCAGTTCTTC. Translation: CASGLSSSYNEQFF.

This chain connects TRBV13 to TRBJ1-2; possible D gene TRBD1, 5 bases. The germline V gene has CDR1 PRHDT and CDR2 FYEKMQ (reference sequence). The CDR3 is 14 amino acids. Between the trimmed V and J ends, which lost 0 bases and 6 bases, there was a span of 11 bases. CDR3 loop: CASSLGVRVDGYTF. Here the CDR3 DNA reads TGTGCCAGCAGCTTAGGGGTCAGGGTTGATGGCTACACCTTC.

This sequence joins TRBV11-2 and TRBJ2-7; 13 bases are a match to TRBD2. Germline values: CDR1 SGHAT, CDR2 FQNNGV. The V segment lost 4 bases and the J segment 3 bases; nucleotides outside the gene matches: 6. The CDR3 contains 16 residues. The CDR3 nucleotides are TGTGCCAGCAGCTGGACTAGCGGGAGAGCCCACTACGAGCAGTACTTC. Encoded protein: CASSWTSGRAHYEQYF.